Sequencing of this TCR beta chain was carried out in a study of graft-versus-host responses after intestinal transplantation. Study-wide points: The study associated peak circulating GvH clone levels with early post-transplant HvG declines. GvH clones detected in recipient marrow included some appearing first in ileum or blood.

Concerning this clone itself: The antigen remains unidentified.

Assay: immunoSEQ multiplex PCR; the TCRdb copy retains only in-frame clones and omits some. The sample shows some 62,000 clones, around nine tenths of them seen only once. Germline V gene data show CDR1 as SGHVS and CDR2 as FNYEAQ. Unmatched junction bases numbered 7, after V lost 5 bases and J lost 4 bases. The CDR3 spans 15 residues. The specimen was unstimulated CD8+ T cells sorted from spleen or lymph node cells, collected before transplant. The chain carries TRBV7-6 and TRBJ1-5; TRBD1 aligns across 8 bases. This TCR was recovered from a human donor who was the organ donor for an intestinal transplant. CDR3 loop: CASSPGQGKNQPQHF. Written as DNA, the CDR3 is TGTGCCAGCAGCCCCGGACAGGGAAAAAATCAGCCCCAGCATTTT.